This T cell receptor (beta chain) was recorded in a study of identical twins. Germline lookup yields CDR1 MGHRA and CDR2 YSYEKL. This CDR3 is built from 16 residues. V gave up 4 bases and J gave up 4 bases, with 17 bases separating them. Healthy Caucasians were all of the donors. One entry per CDR3 protein, called by TCRdb with MiXCR from the 5' RACE reads. Among about 300,000 distinct CDR3 sequences listed, around an eighth were seen once. These data also formed part of another study, on yellow fever vaccine responses in identical twins.

V gene TRBV4-1 combines with J gene TRBJ2-1, with D perhaps TRBD1 (6 bases). The origin of this receptor is a woman aged 18-29 years in good health. Sequenced material: CD8+ T cells sorted from blood. CDR3 sequence (DNA): TGCGCCAGCAGCCTCAAAGGGGGTACCCCATACAATGAGCAGTTCTTC. Amino acid sequence: CASSLKGGTPYNEQFF.